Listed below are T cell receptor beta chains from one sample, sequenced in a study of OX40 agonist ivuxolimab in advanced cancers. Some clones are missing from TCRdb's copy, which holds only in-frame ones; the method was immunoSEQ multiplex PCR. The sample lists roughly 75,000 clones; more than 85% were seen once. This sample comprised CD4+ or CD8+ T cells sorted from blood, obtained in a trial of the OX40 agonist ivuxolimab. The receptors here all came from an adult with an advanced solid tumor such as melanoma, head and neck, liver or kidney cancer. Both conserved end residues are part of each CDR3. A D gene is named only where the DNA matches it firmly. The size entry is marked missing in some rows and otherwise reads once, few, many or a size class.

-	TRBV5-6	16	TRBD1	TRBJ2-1	CASSSERTGRYNEQFF	TGTGCCAGCAGCTCAGAAAGGACAGGGAGGTACAATGAGCAGTTCTTC
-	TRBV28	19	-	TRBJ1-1	CASSNRFNTNVGTPSYAFF	TGTGCCAGCAGTAATCGGTTTAATACTAACGTCGGGACCCCATCGTATGCTTTCTTT
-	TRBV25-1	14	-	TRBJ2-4	CASSPDRAKNIQYF	TGTGCCAGCAGTCCGGACAGAGCCAAAAACATTCAGTACTTC
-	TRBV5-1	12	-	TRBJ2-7	CASSLEGWEQYF	TGCGCCAGCAGCTTGGAGGGGTGGGAGCAGTACTTC
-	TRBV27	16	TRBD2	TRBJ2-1	CASSLGLAGSYNEQFF	TGTGCCAGCAGTTTAGGGCTAGCGGGCTCCTACAATGAGCAGTTCTTC
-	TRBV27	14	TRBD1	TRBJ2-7	CASSGTADSYEQYF	TGTGCCAGCAGTGGGACAGCGGACTCCTACGAGCAGTACTTC
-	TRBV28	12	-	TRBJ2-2	CASSFSGGELFF	TGTGCCAGCAGTTTTAGTGGCGGGGAGCTGTTTTTT
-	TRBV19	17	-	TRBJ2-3	CASSDFGAGLSTDTQYF	TGTGCCAGTAGTGACTTCGGGGCAGGGCTGAGCACAGATACGCAGTATTTT
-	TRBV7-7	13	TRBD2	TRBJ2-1	CASSLTLAGEQFF	TGTGCCAGCAGCTTAACACTAGCGGGGGAGCAGTTCTTC
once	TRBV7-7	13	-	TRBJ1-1	CASSLRQGAEAFF	TGTGCTAGCAGCTTAAGACAAGGAGCTGAAGCTTTCTTT
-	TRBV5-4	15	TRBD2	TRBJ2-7	CASSWGTSGTNEQYF	TGTGCCAGCAGCTGGGGGACTAGCGGGACCAACGAGCAGTACTTC
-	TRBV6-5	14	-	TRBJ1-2	CASSSNRNNYGYTF	TGTGCCAGCAGTTCGAACAGGAATAACTATGGCTACACCTTC
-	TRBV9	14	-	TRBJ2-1	CASSVDSKLDEQFF	TGTGCCAGCAGCGTAGACTCGAAGTTGGATGAGCAGTTCTTC
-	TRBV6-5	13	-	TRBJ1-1	CASSPTANTEAFF	TGTGCCAGCAGTCCGACAGCGAACACTGAAGCTTTCTTT
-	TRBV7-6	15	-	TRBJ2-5	CASSLALRPQETQYF	TGTGCCAGCAGCTTAGCCCTACGACCTCAAGAGACCCAGTACTTC
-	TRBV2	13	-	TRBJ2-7	CASSSRVVYEQYF	TGTGCCAGCAGTTCACGGGTCGTCTACGAGCAGTACTTC
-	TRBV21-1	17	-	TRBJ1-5	CASSEEGGRPSNQPQHF	TGTGCCAGCAGCGAAGAGGGAGGGAGGCCCAGCAATCAGCCCCAGCATTTT
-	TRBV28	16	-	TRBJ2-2	CASSSRNRAPTGELFF	TGTGCCAGCAGTTCCCGCAACAGGGCCCCCACCGGGGAGCTGTTTTTT
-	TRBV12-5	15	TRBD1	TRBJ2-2	CASGLDRVNTGELFF	TGTGCTAGTGGCCTGGACAGGGTGAACACCGGGGAGCTGTTTTTT
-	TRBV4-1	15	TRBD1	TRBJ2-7	CASSQGPGQGYEQYF	TGCGCCAGCAGCCAAGGACCGGGACAGGGCTACGAGCAGTACTTC
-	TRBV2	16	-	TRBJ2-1	CASGGKGESSYNEQFF	TGTGCCAGTGGCGGAAAAGGGGAAAGCTCCTACAATGAGCAGTTCTTC
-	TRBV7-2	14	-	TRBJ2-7	CASSLEAGPYEQYF	TGTGCCAGCAGCTTAGAGGCGGGGCCCTACGAGCAGTACTTC
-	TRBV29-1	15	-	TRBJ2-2	CSARGGLLGAGELFF	TGCAGCGCACGAGGGGGGCTACTTGGCGCCGGGGAGCTGTTTTTT
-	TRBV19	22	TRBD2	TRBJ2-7	CASSISECFSGGPQGKIYEQYF	TGTGCCAGTAGTATTAGCGAGTGTTTTAGCGGGGGGCCCCAGGGTAAAATCTACGAGCAGTACTTC
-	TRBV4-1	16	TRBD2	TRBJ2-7	CASSQDRASGSYEQYF	TGCGCCAGCAGCCAAGATCGAGCTAGCGGGAGCTACGAGCAGTACTTC
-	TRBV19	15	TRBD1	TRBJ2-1	CASSIWTGQNNEQFF	TGTGCCAGTAGTATTTGGACAGGGCAAAACAATGAGCAGTTCTTC
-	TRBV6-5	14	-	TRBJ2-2	CASRLWTYTGELFF	TGTGCCAGCAGACTCTGGACTTATACCGGGGAGCTGTTTTTT
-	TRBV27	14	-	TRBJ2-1	CASSSSGLFNEQFF	TGTGCCAGCAGTTCCTCAGGACTATTCAATGAGCAGTTCTTC
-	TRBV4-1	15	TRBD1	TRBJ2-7	CASSQWTGGSYEQYF	TGCGCCAGCAGCCAATGGACAGGGGGATCCTACGAGCAGTACTTC
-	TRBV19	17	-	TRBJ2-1	CASSIALRGFGYNEQFF	TGTGCCAGTAGTATAGCTCTCAGGGGTTTTGGGTACAATGAGCAGTTCTTC
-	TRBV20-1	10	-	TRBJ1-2	CSAAYNGYTF	TGCAGTGCCGCCTATAATGGCTACACCTTC
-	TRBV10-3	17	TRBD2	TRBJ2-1	CAISGSWGGRSHNEQFF	TGTGCCATCAGTGGGTCCTGGGGCGGGAGAAGCCACAATGAGCAGTTCTTC
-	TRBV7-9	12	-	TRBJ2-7	CASSPGSYEQYF	TGTGCCAGCAGCCCCGGCTCCTACGAGCAGTACTTC
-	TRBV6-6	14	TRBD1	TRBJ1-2	CASSYAQGSYGYTF	TGTGCCAGCAGTTACGCACAGGGGTCCTATGGCTACACCTTC
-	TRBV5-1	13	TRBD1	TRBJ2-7	CASSQGQAYEQYF	TGCGCCAGCAGCCAGGGACAGGCCTACGAGCAGTACTTC
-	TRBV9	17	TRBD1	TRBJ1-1	CASSVGTGGGMNTEAFF	TGTGCCAGCAGCGTGGGGACAGGGGGCGGAATGAACACTGAAGCTTTCTTT
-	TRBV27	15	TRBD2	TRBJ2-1	CASSPWTSGNNEQFF	TGTGCCAGCAGTCCGTGGACTAGCGGGAACAATGAGCAGTTCTTC
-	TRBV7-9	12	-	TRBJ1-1	CASSFADTEAFF	TGTGCCAGCAGCTTTGCGGACACTGAAGCTTTCTTT
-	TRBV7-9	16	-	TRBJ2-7	CASSAPQGGNPGEQYF	TGTGCCAGCAGCGCACCACAGGGAGGCAATCCGGGCGAGCAGTACTTC
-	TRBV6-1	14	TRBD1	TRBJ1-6	CASRSGTANSPLHF	TGTGCCAGCAGATCCGGGACAGCCAATTCACCCCTCCACTTT
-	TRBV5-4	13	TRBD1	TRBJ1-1	CASSNTGGTEAFF	TGTGCCAGCAGCAATACAGGGGGAACTGAAGCTTTCTTT
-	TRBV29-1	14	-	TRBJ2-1	CSVDRTTTYNEQFF	TGCAGCGTTGATAGGACAACCACCTACAATGAGCAGTTCTTC
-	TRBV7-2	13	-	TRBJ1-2	CASSRTGSYGYTF	TGTGCCAGCAGCCGAACAGGGAGCTATGGCTACACCTTC
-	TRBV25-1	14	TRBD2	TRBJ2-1	CASRSGRAGNEQFF	TGTGCCAGCAGAAGCGGGAGGGCCGGCAATGAGCAGTTCTTC
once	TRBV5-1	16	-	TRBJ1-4	CASSLGGSSTNEKLFF	TGCGCCAGCAGCTTGGGGGGGTCTTCAACTAATGAAAAACTGTTTTTT
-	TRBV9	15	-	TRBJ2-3	CASSLVELATDTQYF	TGTGCCAGCAGCCTCGTGGAACTAGCCACAGATACGCAGTATTTT
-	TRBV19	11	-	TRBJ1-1	CASTKGAEAFF	TGTGCCAGTACGAAGGGCGCTGAAGCTTTCTTT
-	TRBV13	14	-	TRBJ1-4	CASSGQKDNEKLFF	TGTGCCAGCAGCGGACAGAAAGATAATGAAAAACTGTTTTTT
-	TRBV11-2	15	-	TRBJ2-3	CASSLNEGLTDTQYF	TGTGCCAGCAGCTTAAATGAGGGACTCACAGATACGCAGTATTTT
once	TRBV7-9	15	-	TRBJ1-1	CASSSSDSLNTEAFF	TGTGCCAGCAGCTCCTCGGACAGTTTGAACACTGAAGCTTTCTTT
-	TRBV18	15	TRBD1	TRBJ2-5	CASSPRDRGQETQYF	TGTGCCAGCTCACCCCGGGACAGGGGCCAAGAGACCCAGTACTTC
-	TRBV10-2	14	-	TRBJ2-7	CASGAHQGPYEQYF	TGCGCCAGCGGCGCCCATCAGGGACCCTACGAGCAGTACTTC
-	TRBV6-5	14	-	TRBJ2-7	CASAPGGASYEQYF	TGTGCCAGCGCCCCCGGGGGTGCCTCCTACGAGCAGTACTTC